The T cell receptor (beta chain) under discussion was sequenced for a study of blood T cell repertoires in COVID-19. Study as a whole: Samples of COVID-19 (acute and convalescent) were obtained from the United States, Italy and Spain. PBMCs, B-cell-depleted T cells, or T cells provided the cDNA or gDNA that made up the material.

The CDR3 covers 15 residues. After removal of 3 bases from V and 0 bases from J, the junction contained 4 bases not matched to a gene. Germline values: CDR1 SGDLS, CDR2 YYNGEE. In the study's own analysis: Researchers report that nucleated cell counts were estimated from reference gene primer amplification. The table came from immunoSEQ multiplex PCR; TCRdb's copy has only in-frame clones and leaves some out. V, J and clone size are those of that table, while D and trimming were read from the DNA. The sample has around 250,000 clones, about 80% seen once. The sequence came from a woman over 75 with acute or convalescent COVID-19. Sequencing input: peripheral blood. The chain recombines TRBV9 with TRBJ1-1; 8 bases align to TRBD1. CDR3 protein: CASSARQGLNTEAFF. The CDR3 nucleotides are TGTGCCAGCAGCGCCCGACAGGGGTTGAACACTGAAGCTTTCTTT.